The source of this T cell receptor beta chain is a study of Graves' ophthalmopathy and Graves' hyperthyroidism. Between the trimmed V and J ends, which lost 5 bases and 0 bases, there was a span of 11 bases. Germline V lookup: CDR1 MNHNS, CDR2 SASEGT. This CDR3 is 15 amino acids long. Ten or more counts support this clonotype. The antigen remains unidentified. For repertoire sequencing, the TCR beta CDR3 regions were amplified from RNA transcripts. Investigators did first-round RT-PCR with HTBI primers, then second-round multiplex PCR. A single record per CDR3 protein comes from TCRdb applying MiXCR to the multiplex PCR reads. The sample includes about 180,000 distinct CDR3 sequences, more than 30% seen only once; the top ten take about 6%. General study points: The model predicted progression of ophthalmopathy with a sensitivity of roughly 65%, and its specificity was about 72%.

The V and J genes are TRBV6-1 and TRBJ1-3; D is perhaps TRBD1 (5 bases). The sample comprised peripheral blood. This TCR was sampled from a woman aged 40 to 50 with Graves' ophthalmopathy. CDR3 sequence reads: CASSLGGLSGNTIYF. The CDR3 DNA reads TGTGCCAGCAGTCTGGGGGGTCTCTCTGGAAACACCATATATTTT.